This record looks at one T cell receptor beta chain sequence and its context. What antigen it recognizes has not been identified. Per-nucleotide qualities are absent, and no much larger clonotype sits a single base away. In Seattle, one collaborating source enrolled patients while the infection was active and tracked those patients longitudinally over the course of disease. Each collaborating institution followed its own protocols to collect whole blood in K2EDTA tubes. Collaborator samples were shipped for TCRbeta analysis as frozen whole blood, isolated PBMCs, or DNA extracted from either sample type. The data were taken from a study of blood T cell repertoires in COVID-19 (dated by TCRdb to between 2020 and 2021). For context, the study as a whole: Collaborator samples came from the United States, Italy and Spain and covered acute and convalescent phases of COVID-19. The prospective study material was composed of cDNA or gDNA derived from T cells, B-cell-depleted T cells, or PBMCs. The dataset comprised deeply sampled blood TCRbeta repertoires from subjects exposed to, actively infected with, or recovered from COVID-19. The repertoires were released in a freely available public database meant as a resource for research on the immune response to SARS-CoV-2. Samples came from the ongoing ImmuneRACE study (first 160 participants) plus 1,254 subjects from 6 global collaborators. The sample metadata nearly always contained a de-identified subject ID, COVID-19 status, age in years and sex. Where HLA class I and class II types were available, the types were taken from metadata supplied by the sample provider, not from assay-based typing.

TCRbeta CDR3 regions were amplified from genomic DNA using the immunoSEQ Assay, a bias-controlled multiplex PCR. Turning to the authors' computational methods: Nucleated cell counts per sample were estimated from amplification of reference gene primers within the assay. Sequence reads were collapsed and filtered to measure the absolute abundance of every unique TCRbeta CDR3 rearrangement. For each sample, productive Simpson clonality was calculated as the square root of Simpson's diversity index across productive rearrangements. TCRdb stores this immuneACCESS table with in-frame sequences only. Part of the clones is absent; in the studies checked, under half of the shortfall reflects unresolved V genes, and no reason is known for the rest. Clonal size and the V and J genes are those of that table, whereas D and trimming came from the DNA. This sample has 150,000 to 200,000 clones in its table, and about 90% of those were observed once. 4.5% to 5% of the sample is taken by the ten largest.

General conclusions and limits of the study: How much clinical and demographic metadata was included differed by source and by participant, and the metadata was provided uncurated.

The germline V gene (reference sequence) gives CDR1 as GTSNPN and CDR2 as SVGIG. Here V drops 4 bases and J drops 4 bases, and the junction holds 3 bases not matched to any gene. From the cysteine through the phenylalanine, the CDR3 covers 14 amino acids. Only the CDR3 part of the read is kept: 42 bases, read in frame from the first base. This clonotype was obtained from a man aged 30 to 39 with COVID-19, enrolled during active disease. The rearrangement combines TRBV30 with TRBJ1-4; 10 of the junction bases match TRBD1. Sequenced sample: peripheral blood. The CDR3 is CAWTTGGLNEKLFF. The DNA sequence is TGTGCCTGGACGACAGGGGGCCTTAATGAAAAACTGTTTTTT. Outside the CDR3, residues come from the reference TRBV30 and TRBJ1-4 proteins, so the full variable domain is: SQTIHQWPATLVQPVGSPLSLECTVEGTSNPNLYWYRQAAGRGLQLLFYSVGIGQISSEVPQNLSASRPQDRQFILSSKKLLLSDSGFYLCAWTTGGLNEKLFFGSGTQLSVL.